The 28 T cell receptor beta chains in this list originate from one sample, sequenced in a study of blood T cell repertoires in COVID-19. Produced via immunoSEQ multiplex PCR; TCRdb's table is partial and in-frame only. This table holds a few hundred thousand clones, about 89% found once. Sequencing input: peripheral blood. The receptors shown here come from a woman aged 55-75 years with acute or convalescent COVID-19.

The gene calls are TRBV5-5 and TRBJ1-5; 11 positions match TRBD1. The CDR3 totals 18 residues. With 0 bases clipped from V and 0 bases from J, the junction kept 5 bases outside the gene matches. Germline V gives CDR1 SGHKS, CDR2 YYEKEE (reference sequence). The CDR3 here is CASSLGTGGGYSNQPQHF. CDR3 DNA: TGTGCCAGCAGCTTGGGGACAGGGGGCGGCTATAGCAATCAGCCCCAGCATTTT.

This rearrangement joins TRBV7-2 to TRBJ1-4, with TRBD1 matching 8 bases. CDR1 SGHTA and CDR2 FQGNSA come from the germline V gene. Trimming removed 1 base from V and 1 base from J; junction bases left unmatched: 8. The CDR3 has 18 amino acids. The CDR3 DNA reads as TGTGCCAGCAGCTTAGGATCAGGGGGCCCGGTAACTAATGAAAAACTGTTTTTT. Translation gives CASSLGSGGPVTNEKLFF.

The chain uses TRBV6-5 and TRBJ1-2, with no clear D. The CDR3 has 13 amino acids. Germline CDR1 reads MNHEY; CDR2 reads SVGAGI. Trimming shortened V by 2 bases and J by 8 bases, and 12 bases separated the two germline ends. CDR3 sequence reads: CASSYTVLGGYTF. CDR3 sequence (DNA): TGTGCCAGCAGTTACACAGTCCTTGGCGGCTACACCTTC.

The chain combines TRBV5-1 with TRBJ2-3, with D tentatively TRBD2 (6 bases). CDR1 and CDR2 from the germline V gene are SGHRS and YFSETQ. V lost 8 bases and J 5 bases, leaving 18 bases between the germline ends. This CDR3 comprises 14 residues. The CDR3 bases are TGCGCCAGTTCGTCGGTAGCGGAGGGAGATACGCAGTATTTT. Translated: CASSSVAEGDTQYF.

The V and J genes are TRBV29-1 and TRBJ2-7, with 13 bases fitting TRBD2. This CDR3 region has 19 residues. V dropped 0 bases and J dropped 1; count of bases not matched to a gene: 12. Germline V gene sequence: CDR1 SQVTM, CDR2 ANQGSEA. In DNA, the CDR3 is TGCAGCGTTGAAGACCGACAAGGACTAGCGGGAGTTCGATCCTACGAGCAGTACTTC. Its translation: CSVEDRQGLAGVRSYEQYF.

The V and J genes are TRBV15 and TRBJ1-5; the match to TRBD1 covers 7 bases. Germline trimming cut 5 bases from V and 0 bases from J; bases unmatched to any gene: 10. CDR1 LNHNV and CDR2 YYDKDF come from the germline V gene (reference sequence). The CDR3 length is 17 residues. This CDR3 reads CATSGQATDYSNQPQHF. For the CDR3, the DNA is TGTGCCACCAGCGGACAGGCGACCGATTATAGCAATCAGCCCCAGCATTTT.

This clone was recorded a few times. The CDR3 region is CASSFGTGYSNQPQHF. The CDR3 nucleotides are TGTGCCAGCAGCTTTGGGACAGGTTATAGCAATCAGCCCCAGCATTTT. This rearrangement joins TRBV5-6 to TRBJ1-5, with 8 bases lining up with TRBD1. The germline V gene has CDR1 SGHDT and CDR2 YYEEEE. Losses at the gene ends were 2 bases for V and 0 bases for J; bases not matched to a gene: 4. This CDR3 is 16 amino acids long.

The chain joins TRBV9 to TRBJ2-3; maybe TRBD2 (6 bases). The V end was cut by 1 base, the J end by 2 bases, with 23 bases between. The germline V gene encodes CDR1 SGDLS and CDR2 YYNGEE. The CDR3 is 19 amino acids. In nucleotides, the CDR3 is TGTGCCAGCAGCGTAACCAGGTTTCCCGGGACTTTTCTCACAGATACGCAGTATTTT. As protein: CASSVTRFPGTFLTDTQYF.

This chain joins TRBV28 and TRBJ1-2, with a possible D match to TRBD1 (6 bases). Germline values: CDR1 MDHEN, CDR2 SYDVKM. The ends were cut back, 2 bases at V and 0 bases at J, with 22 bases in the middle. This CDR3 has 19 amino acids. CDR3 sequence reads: CASSLGGLGGVSANYGYTF. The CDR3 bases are TGTGCCAGCAGTTTAGGCGGGCTAGGGGGTGTTTCCGCTAACTATGGCTACACCTTC.

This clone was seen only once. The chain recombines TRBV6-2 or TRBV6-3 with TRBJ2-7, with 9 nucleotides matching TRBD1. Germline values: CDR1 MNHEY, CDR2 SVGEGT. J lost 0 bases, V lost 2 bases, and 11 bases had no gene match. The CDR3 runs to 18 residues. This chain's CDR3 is CASSYPPNRTGDSYEQYF. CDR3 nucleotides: TGTGCCAGCAGTTACCCGCCAAACAGGACAGGGGACTCCTACGAGCAGTACTTC.

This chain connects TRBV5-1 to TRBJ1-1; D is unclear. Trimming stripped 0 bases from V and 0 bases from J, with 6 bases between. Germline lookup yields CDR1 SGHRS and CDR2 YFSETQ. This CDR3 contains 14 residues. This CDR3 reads CASSLGTMNTEAFF. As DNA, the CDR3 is TGCGCCAGCAGCTTGGGGACTATGAACACTGAAGCTTTCTTT.

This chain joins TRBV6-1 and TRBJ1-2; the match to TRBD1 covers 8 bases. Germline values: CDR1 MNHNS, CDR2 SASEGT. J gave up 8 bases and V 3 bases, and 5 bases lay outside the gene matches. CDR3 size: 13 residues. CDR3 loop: CASSEDRVGGYTF. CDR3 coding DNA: TGTGCCAGCAGTGAGGACAGGGTGGGAGGCTACACCTTC.

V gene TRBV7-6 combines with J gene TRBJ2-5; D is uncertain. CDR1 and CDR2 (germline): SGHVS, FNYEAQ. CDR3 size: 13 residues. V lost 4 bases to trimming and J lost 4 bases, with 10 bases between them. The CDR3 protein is CASSSARSETQYF. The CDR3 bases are TGTGCCAGCAGCTCCGCGAGGTCAGAGACCCAGTACTTC.

Here the CDR3 reads CASSYTGLTQPQHF. The CDR3 nucleotides read TGTGCCAGCAGTTACACAGGGTTGACTCAGCCCCAGCATTTT. The chain recombines TRBV6-5 with TRBJ1-5; D possibly corresponds to TRBD1 (6 bases). This CDR3 spans 14 amino acids. CDR1 and CDR2 (germline): MNHEY, SVGAGI. V lost 2 bases and J 6 bases, leaving 11 bases between the germline ends.

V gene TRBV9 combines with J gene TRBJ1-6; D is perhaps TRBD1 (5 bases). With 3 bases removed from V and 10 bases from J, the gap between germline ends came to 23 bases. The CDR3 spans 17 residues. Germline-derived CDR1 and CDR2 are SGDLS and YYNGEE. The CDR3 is CASSGDPGFSLRSPLHF. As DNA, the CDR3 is TGTGCCAGCAGCGGCGACCCAGGGTTCTCCCTGAGGTCACCCCTCCACTTT.

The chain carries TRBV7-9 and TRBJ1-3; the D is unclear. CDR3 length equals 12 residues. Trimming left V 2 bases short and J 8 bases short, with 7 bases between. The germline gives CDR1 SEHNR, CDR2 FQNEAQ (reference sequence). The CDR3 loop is CASSLSGDTIYF. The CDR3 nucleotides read TGTGCCAGCAGCTTATCCGGGGACACCATATATTTT.

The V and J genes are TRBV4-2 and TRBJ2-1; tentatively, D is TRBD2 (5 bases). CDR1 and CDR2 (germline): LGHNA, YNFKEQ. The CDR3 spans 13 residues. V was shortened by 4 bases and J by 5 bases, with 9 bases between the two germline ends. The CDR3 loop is CASSLGENNEQFF. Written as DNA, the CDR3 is TGTGCCAGCAGCCTCGGGGAAAACAATGAGCAGTTCTTC.

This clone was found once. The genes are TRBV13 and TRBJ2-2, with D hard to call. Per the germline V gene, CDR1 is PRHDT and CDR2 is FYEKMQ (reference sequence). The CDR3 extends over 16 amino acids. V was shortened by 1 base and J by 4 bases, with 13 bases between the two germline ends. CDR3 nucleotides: TGTGCCAGCAGCTTAGAGGCGCTAGGTGGCACCGGGGAGCTGTTTTTT. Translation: CASSLEALGGTGELFF.

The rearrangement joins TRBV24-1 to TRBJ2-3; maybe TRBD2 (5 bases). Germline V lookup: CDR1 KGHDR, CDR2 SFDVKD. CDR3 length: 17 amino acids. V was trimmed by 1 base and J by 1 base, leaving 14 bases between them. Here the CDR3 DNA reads TGTGCCACCAGTGATTTACCACGCGGGTCCGGCACAGATACGCAGTATTTT. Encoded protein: CATSDLPRGSGTDTQYF.

The CDR3 reads CASSDGGGTDTQYF. The CDR3 DNA sequence: TGTGCCAGTAGTGACGGGGGGGGTACAGATACGCAGTATTTT. The chain has TRBV19 and TRBJ2-3; TRBD2 matches 8 bases. The CDR3 runs to 14 residues. Germline V lookup: CDR1 LNHDA, CDR2 SQIVND (reference sequence). J gave up 3 bases and V 5 bases, and 4 bases lay outside the gene matches.

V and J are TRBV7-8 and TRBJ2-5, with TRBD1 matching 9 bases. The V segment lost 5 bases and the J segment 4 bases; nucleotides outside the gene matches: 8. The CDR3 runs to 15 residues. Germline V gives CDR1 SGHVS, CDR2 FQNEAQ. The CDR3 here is CASSGQQGAAETQYF. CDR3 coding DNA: TGTGCCAGCAGCGGGCAACAGGGGGCTGCAGAGACCCAGTACTTC.

The CDR3 here is CASSWGGEPYYEQYF. The CDR3, as DNA: TGTGCCAGCAGCTGGGGGGGCGAACCCTACTACGAGCAGTACTTC. The chain joins TRBV3-1 (or the pseudogene TRBV3-2) to TRBJ2-7; tentatively, D is TRBD2 (7 bases). Deletions cut 5 bases from V and 3 bases from J, with 17 bases between. This CDR3 is built from 15 residues. Germline assignment: CDR1 LGHDT and CDR2 YNNKEL (reference sequence).

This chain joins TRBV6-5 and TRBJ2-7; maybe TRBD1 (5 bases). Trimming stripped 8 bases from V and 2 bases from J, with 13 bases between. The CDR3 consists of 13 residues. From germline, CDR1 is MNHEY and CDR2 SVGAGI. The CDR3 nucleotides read TGTGCCAGCCGTACAGGAATCACCTACGAGCAGTACTTC. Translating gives CASRTGITYEQYF.

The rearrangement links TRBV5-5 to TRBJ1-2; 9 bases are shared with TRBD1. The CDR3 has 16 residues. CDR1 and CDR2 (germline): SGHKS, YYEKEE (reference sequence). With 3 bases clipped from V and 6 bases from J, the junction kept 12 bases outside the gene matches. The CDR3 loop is CASSWERGTGFHGYTF. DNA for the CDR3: TGTGCCAGCAGCTGGGAGCGGGGGACAGGGTTTCATGGCTACACCTTC.

CDR3 sequence: CASSQATGTRGLQFF. The CDR3 DNA is TGTGCCAGCAGCCAAGCCACCGGGACTAGGGGATTGCAGTTCTTC. This chain connects TRBV3-1 (or the pseudogene TRBV3-2) to TRBJ2-1; 8 bases align to TRBD2. Germline V CDR1 and CDR2: LGHDT, YNNKEL (reference sequence). The CDR3 runs 15 residues. V trimming: 1 base; J trimming: 12 bases; junction bases outside the gene matches: 11.

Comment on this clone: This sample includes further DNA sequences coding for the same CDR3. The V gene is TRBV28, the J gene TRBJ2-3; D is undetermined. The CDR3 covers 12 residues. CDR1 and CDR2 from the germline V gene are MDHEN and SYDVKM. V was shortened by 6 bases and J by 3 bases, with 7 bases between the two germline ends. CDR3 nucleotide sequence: TGTGCCAGCAGATCAGTAACAGATACGCAGTATTTT. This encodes CASRSVTDTQYF.

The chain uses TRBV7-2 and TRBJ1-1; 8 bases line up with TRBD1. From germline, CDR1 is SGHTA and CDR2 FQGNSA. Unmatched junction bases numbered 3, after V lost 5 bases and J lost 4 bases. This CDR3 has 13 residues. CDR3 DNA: TGTGCCAGCAGCAACAGGGGGAGCACTGAAGCTTTCTTT. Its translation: CASSNRGSTEAFF.

CDR3 region: CASSLEGPYGYTF. In DNA, the CDR3 is TGTGCCAGCAGTTTGGAGGGGCCGTATGGCTACACCTTC. The chain uses TRBV28 and TRBJ1-2; D might be TRBD1 (5 bases). The CDR3 spans 13 residues. Trimming took 3 bases from V and 5 from J, leaving 10 bases between them. Per germline, CDR1 MDHEN and CDR2 SYDVKM.